These T cell receptor beta chains were read from a single sample in a study of T cell changes during pregnancy in multiple sclerosis. TCRdb's copy holds only in-frame clones and misses some; the assay was immunoSEQ multiplex PCR. Counted here are around 95,000 clones, around 92% occurring once; the ten biggest clones make up less than 2%. Sequences were derived from peripheral blood, sampled after pregnancy. The receptors shown here come from a female donor with multiple sclerosis, enrolled in a pregnancy study. Each CDR3 is given with its conserved first and last residue. The D gene is left open where the match is weak. The size field is filled for only some rows; it gives once, few, many or a size class.

TRBJ2-1	TRBV7-9	once	TRBD1	CASSSGTGENEQFF	TGTGCCAGCAGCTCCGGGACAGGGGAAAATGAGCAGTTCTTC
TRBJ2-5	TRBV18	.	.	CASSPPGSQETQYF	TGTGCCAGCTCACCACCGGGCAGTCAAGAGACCCAGTACTTC
TRBJ2-7	TRBV4-3	.	TRBD2	CASSQGVSGGAYEQYF	TGCGCCAGCAGCCAAGGCGTTAGCGGGGGGGCCTACGAGCAGTACTTC
TRBJ2-7	TRBV7-8	.	.	CASSLKSAYEQYF	TGTGCCAGCAGCTTAAAGTCAGCGTACGAGCAGTACTTC
TRBJ2-4	TRBV6-6	.	.	CASSPRGTADIQYF	TGTGCCAGCAGTCCCCGGGGAACGGCGGACATTCAGTACTTC
TRBJ1-4	TRBV5-1	.	TRBD1	CASSQQGQVNEKLFF	TGCGCCAGCAGCCAACAGGGACAGGTCAATGAAAAACTGTTTTTT
TRBJ1-6	TRBV10-3	once	.	CAVKSGAGNDSPLHF	TGTGCCGTAAAAAGCGGGGCTGGGAACGATTCACCCCTCCACTTT
TRBJ2-3	TRBV5-1	.	TRBD2	CASSLVLGTNTDTQYF	TGCGCCAGCAGCTTGGTACTTGGGACTAACACAGATACGCAGTATTTT
TRBJ2-5	TRBV27	.	.	CASSLVLLRKNSLKEETQYF	TGTGCCAGCAGTTTAGTCCTTCTTCGTAAGAACAGTTTGAAAGAAGAGACCCAGTACTTC
TRBJ2-2	TRBV12-2	.	.	CASRLVYLNTGELFF	TGTGCAAGTCGCTTAGTCTACTTGAACACCGGGGAGCTGTTTTTT
TRBJ1-2	TRBV12-2	once	.	CASRYDSRYGYTF	TGTGCAAGTCGTTACGATTCCCGGTATGGCTACACCTTC
TRBJ2-1	TRBV25-1	.	.	CASSEGSGRQLMNEQFF	TGTGCCAGCAGTGAGGGTTCGGGTCGGCAGCTAATGAATGAGCAGTTCTTC
TRBJ1-2	TRBV5-1	.	TRBD1	CASGFSLDRVDGYTF	TGCGCCAGCGGGTTTAGCCTGGACAGGGTTGATGGCTACACCTTC
TRBJ2-2	TRBV5-1	.	.	CASSWMDSTGELFF	TGCGCCAGCAGCTGGATGGACAGCACCGGGGAGCTGTTTTTT
TRBJ2-5	TRBV7-3	few	.	CASSPGTGITNQETQYF	TGTGCCAGCAGCCCGGGGACTGGCATAACTAATCAAGAGACCCAGTACTTC
TRBJ1-1	TRBV11-1	.	.	CASGLGSAPEAFF	TGTGCCAGTGGCCTCGGGTCGGCGCCTGAAGCTTTCTTT
TRBJ2-1	TRBV18	.	.	CASSPEGLSYNEQFF	TGTGCCAGCTCACCAGAGGGTCTTTCCTACAATGAGCAGTTCTTC
TRBJ1-4	TRBV7-9	.	.	CASSLVGRGNEKLFF	TGTGCCAGCAGCTTAGTCGGGCGGGGTAATGAAAAACTGTTTTTT
TRBJ2-5	TRBV5-1	.	.	CASSLVGGETQYF	TGCGCCAGCAGCTTGGTTGGGGGGGAGACCCAGTACTTC
TRBJ2-3	TRBV5-1	once	TRBD2	CASTTSKSSGRADTQYF	TGCGCCAGTACCACCTCAAAATCTAGCGGGAGGGCAGATACGCAGTATTTT
TRBJ2-1	TRBV5-1	.	TRBD1	CASSLEGQVYNEQFF	TGCGCCAGCAGCTTGGAGGGACAGGTTTACAATGAGCAGTTCTTC
TRBJ1-4	TRBV2	.	.	CASSPRRANEKLFF	TGTGCCAGCTCCCCCCGGCGGGCAAATGAAAAACTGTTTTTT
TRBJ1-4	TRBV29-1	.	.	CSVAAGLYEKLFF	TGCAGCGTTGCAGCGGGACTTTATGAAAAACTGTTTTTT
TRBJ2-2	TRBV2	.	.	CASSHRVEVSGELFF	TGTGCCAGCAGCCACAGGGTCGAGGTTTCCGGGGAGCTGTTTTTT
TRBJ1-4	TRBV7-9	.	.	CASSLDRELATNEKLFF	TGTGCCAGCAGCTTAGACAGGGAGTTGGCAACTAATGAAAAACTGTTTTTT
TRBJ1-2	TRBV9	.	.	CASSVGGGGYTF	TGTGCCAGCAGCGTAGGAGGGGGTGGCTACACCTTC
TRBJ2-7	TRBV6-1	.	.	CASGPEGEGAYEQYF	TGTGCCAGCGGCCCAGAGGGGGAGGGGGCCTACGAGCAGTACTTC
TRBJ2-2	TRBV28	.	.	CASRHGTPTTGELFF	TGTGCCAGCAGACATGGGACACCCACAACCGGGGAGCTGTTTTTT
TRBJ2-5	TRBV27	.	.	CASGPGRGAWETQYF	TGTGCCAGCGGCCCAGGGAGGGGGGCCTGGGAGACCCAGTACTTC
TRBJ2-5	TRBV11-2	once	TRBD1	CASSLGTGGTNQETQYF	TGTGCCAGCAGCTTAGGGACAGGGGGTACGAACCAAGAGACCCAGTACTTC
TRBJ1-2	TRBV7-2	.	TRBD1	CASSLWFGQGEYGYTF	TGTGCCAGCAGCTTATGGTTTGGACAGGGGGAATATGGCTACACCTTC
TRBJ1-2	TRBV18	.	TRBD1	CASSPHDRDRGIRWNGYTF	TGTGCCAGCTCACCACACGACCGGGACAGGGGGATAAGATGGAATGGCTACACCTTC
TRBJ2-1	TRBV18	once	TRBD1	CASSPQQTGGHEQFF	TGTGCCAGCTCACCGCAACAGACAGGGGGTCATGAGCAGTTCTTC
TRBJ2-5	TRBV6-5	.	TRBD2	CASSYSSSGSRETQYF	TGTGCCAGCAGTTACTCGAGCAGCGGGAGCCGGGAGACCCAGTACTTC
TRBJ1-6	TRBV6-1	.	TRBD1	CASSVDRGSSYNSPLHF	TGTGCCAGCAGTGTGGACAGGGGAAGCTCCTATAATTCACCCCTCCACTTT
TRBJ1-1	TRBV4-1	.	TRBD1	CASSKVAGQGREAFF	TGCGCCAGCAGCAAAGTAGCGGGACAGGGACGTGAAGCTTTCTTT
TRBJ2-1	TRBV27	few	.	CASSLQGWMGQFF	TGTGCCAGCAGTTTACAGGGGTGGATGGGGCAGTTCTTC
TRBJ2-1	TRBV29-1	once	.	CSVGNGGNEQFF	TGCAGCGTTGGGAACGGGGGTAATGAGCAGTTCTTC
TRBJ2-7	TRBV9	.	.	CASSVAPLEAYEQYF	TGTGCCAGCAGCGTAGCTCCGTTGGAGGCATACGAGCAGTACTTC
TRBJ2-7	TRBV2	.	TRBD1	CASSEHRGLGEQYF	TGTGCCAGCAGCGAACACAGGGGCTTGGGAGAGCAGTACTTC
TRBJ2-1	TRBV6-4	.	TRBD2	CASSRDPGLASYNEQFF	TGTGCCAGCAGTCGGGACCCGGGACTAGCGTCCTACAATGAGCAGTTCTTC
TRBJ1-5	TRBV6-1	.	.	CASSGGVYQPQHF	TGTGCCAGCAGTGGGGGGGTTTATCAGCCCCAGCATTTT
TRBJ2-2	TRBV19	once	TRBD2	CASSMTSGGFTGELFF	TGTGCCAGTAGTATGACTAGCGGGGGATTCACCGGGGAGCTGTTTTTT
TRBJ2-2	TRBV10-3	.	.	CAISEVGNTGELFF	TGTGCCATCAGTGAAGTCGGGAACACCGGGGAGCTGTTTTTT
TRBJ2-7	TRBV6-5	once	TRBD2	CASSYLSGRAAEQYF	TGTGCCAGCAGTTACCTTAGCGGGAGGGCCGCCGAGCAGTACTTC
TRBJ2-5	TRBV5-1	.	TRBD2	CASSLGGLAGDQETQYF	TGCGCCAGCAGCTTGGGTGGACTAGCGGGAGATCAAGAGACCCAGTACTTC